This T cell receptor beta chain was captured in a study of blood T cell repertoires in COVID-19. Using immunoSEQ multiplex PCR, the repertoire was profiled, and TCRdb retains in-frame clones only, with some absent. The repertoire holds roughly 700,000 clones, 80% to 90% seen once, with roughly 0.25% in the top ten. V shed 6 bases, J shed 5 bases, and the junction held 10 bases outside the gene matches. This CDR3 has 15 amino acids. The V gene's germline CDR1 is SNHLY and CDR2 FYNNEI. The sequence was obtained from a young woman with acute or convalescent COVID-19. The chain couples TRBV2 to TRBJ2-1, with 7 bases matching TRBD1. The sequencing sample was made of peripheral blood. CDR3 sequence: CASRLAGGFNNEQFF. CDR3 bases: TGTGCCAGCAGATTGGCAGGGGGTTTCAACAATGAGCAGTTCTTC. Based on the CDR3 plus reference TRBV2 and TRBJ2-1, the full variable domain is EPEVTQTPSHQVTQMGQEVILRCVPISNHLYFYWYRQILGQKVEFLVSFYNNEISEKSEIFDDQFSVERPDGSNFTLKIRSTKLEDSAMYFCASRLAGGFNNEQFFGPGTRLTVL.